The 21 T cell receptor beta chains reported below all come from one sample, sequenced in a study of blood T cell repertoires in COVID-19 (dated by TCRdb to 2019 to 2021). Libraries were built with the immunoSEQ multiplex PCR assay. TCRdb carries this immuneACCESS record with in-frame sequences only. Its versions omit some clonotypes, under half of them owing to an unresolved V gene in the studies checked, with the rest unexplained. Within this sample are 200,000 to 250,000 clones, with approximately 86% of them counted one time only. The top ten clonotypes cover about 3.1% of the sample. The sequenced material came from peripheral blood. The receptors were sampled from a woman in her twenties or thirties who had recovered from COVID-19.

This sequence joins TRBV27 and TRBJ2-3; a possible D gene is TRBD2 (6 bases). V lost 5 bases and J 5 bases, leaving 14 bases between the germline ends. This CDR3 spans 14 amino acids. The V gene's germline CDR1 is MNHEY and CDR2 SMNVEV (reference sequence). The CDR3 coding sequence is TGTGCCAGCAGTCTCCCGGGACTCCAAGATACGCAGTATTTT. It specifies CASSLPGLQDTQYF.

V is TRBV12-3 or TRBV12-4 and J is TRBJ2-7; 9 bases fit TRBD2. With 7 bases clipped from V and 2 bases from J, the junction kept 3 bases outside the gene matches. The CDR3 length is 13 residues. CDR3 residues: CASKTSGAYEQYF. The CDR3 bases are TGTGCCAGCAAGACTAGCGGAGCCTACGAGCAGTACTTC.

The rearrangement uses TRBV19 and TRBJ1-2; 11 positions match TRBD1. The V segment lost 8 bases and the J segment 2 bases; nucleotides outside the gene matches: 16. The germline V gene has CDR1 LNHDA and CDR2 SQIVND (reference sequence). The CDR3 has 18 residues. The CDR3 here is CASRGLRTGGSDNYGYTF. Here the CDR3 DNA reads TGTGCCAGTCGCGGACTCCGGACAGGGGGCTCTGACAACTATGGCTACACCTTC.

This chain links TRBV10-3 with TRBJ2-7, with 7 positions matching TRBD1. The ends lost 2 bases at V and 6 bases at J; junction bases unmatched: 7. Germline V gene sequence: CDR1 ENHRY, CDR2 SYGVKD. The CDR3 runs 14 residues. The CDR3 DNA reads as TGTGCCATCAGTGAGGGGGGACAGAGTGGCGAGCAGTACTTC. It translates to CAISEGGQSGEQYF.

The chain is built from TRBV5-5 and TRBJ2-7; 9 bases agree with TRBD2. CDR3 length equals 15 residues. Germline V gives CDR1 SGHKS, CDR2 YYEKEE (reference sequence). The V segment lost 2 bases and the J segment 9 bases; nucleotides outside the gene matches: 12. CDR3 in DNA: TGTGCCAGCAGCTTTGGAGGAATAGCGGGGGTTGCGCAGTACTTC. It is translated as CASSFGGIAGVAQYF.

V gene TRBV7-3 combines with J gene TRBJ2-3, with 12 bases that match TRBD1. The V gene's germline CDR1 is SGHTA and CDR2 FQGTGA. The CDR3 covers 16 residues. V lost 2 bases and J lost 6; bases outside the gene matches: 6. CDR3 nucleotide sequence: TGTGCCAGCAGCTTAGGCGGGACAGGGGGCAGGGATACGCAGTATTTT. This gives the protein CASSLGGTGGRDTQYF.

This sequence joins TRBV7-8 and TRBJ2-1, with 10 positions matching TRBD1. The CDR3 extends over 15 amino acids. Germline V CDR1 and CDR2: SGHVS, FQNEAQ. After removal of 7 bases from V and 7 bases from J, the junction contained 10 bases not matched to a gene. The CDR3 DNA is TGTGCCAGCATAGACCGGGACAGGGGCCCTAATGAGCAGTTCTTC. This gives the protein CASIDRDRGPNEQFF.

This chain connects TRBV30 to TRBJ1-2; D is possibly TRBD1 (6 bases). The CDR3 consists of 12 residues. The germline gives CDR1 GTSNPN, CDR2 SVGIG (reference sequence). The V end lost 5 bases, the J end lost 6 bases, and 13 bases lay between the germline ends. The CDR3 protein is CAWQRDINGYTF. CDR3 bases: TGTGCCTGGCAAAGGGACATCAATGGCTACACCTTC. Looking up the rest from reference TRBV30 and TRBJ1-2 gives the full variable domain: SQTIHQWPATLVQPVGSPLSLECTVEGTSNPNLYWYRQAAGRGLQLLFYSVGIGQISSEVPQNLSASRPQDRQFILSSKKLLLSDSGFYLCAWQRDINGYTFGSGTRLTVV.

This clone was picked up one time. The chain employs TRBV5-4 and TRBJ2-2; 10 nucleotides match TRBD2. J gave up 2 bases and V 1 base, and 8 bases lay outside the gene matches. This CDR3 has 18 amino acids. Per germline, CDR1 SGHNT and CDR2 YYREEE (reference sequence). CDR3 protein: CASSLRWLAGANTGELFF. For the CDR3, the DNA is TGTGCCAGCAGCTTGAGGTGGCTAGCGGGGGCCAACACCGGGGAGCTGTTTTTT.

The chain is built from TRBV19 and TRBJ1-6; D is possibly TRBD1 (6 bases). V dropped 6 bases and J dropped 5 bases, with 14 bases sitting between them. CDR3 length equals 15 residues. From germline, CDR1 is LNHDA and CDR2 SQIVND (reference sequence). CDR3 region: CASRIQGLHNSPLHF. DNA for the CDR3: TGTGCCAGTAGAATACAGGGACTGCATAATTCACCCCTCCACTTT.

A remark on this clone: Other DNA sequences in this sample translate to the same CDR3. The CDR3 spells CASSLLGRGTEAFF. The CDR3 nucleotides read TGCGCCAGCAGCTTGTTGGGGCGGGGCACTGAAGCTTTCTTT. V usage is TRBV5-1 and J usage is TRBJ1-1; D perhaps matches TRBD1 (5 bases). CDR1 is SGHRS and CDR2 is YFSETQ in the germline V gene. V gave up 1 base and J gave up 4 bases, with 11 bases separating them. This CDR3 spans 14 amino acids.

Here the CDR3 reads CASSQDGGRNEKLFF. Here the CDR3 DNA reads TGCGCCAGCAGCCAAGATGGGGGCCGAAATGAAAAACTGTTTTTT. The rearrangement links TRBV4-3 to TRBJ1-4, with D tentatively TRBD1 (6 bases). The germline V gene encodes CDR1 LGHNA and CDR2 YSLEER. V lost 0 bases to trimming and J lost 5 bases, with 10 bases between them. This CDR3 has 15 residues.

This chain links TRBV5-1 with TRBJ2-5; 7 bases match TRBD1. Germline CDR1 reads SGHRS; CDR2 reads YFSETQ. Trimming removed 4 bases from V and 4 bases from J; junction bases left unmatched: 7. The CDR3 totals 14 residues. Here the CDR3 DNA reads TGCGCCAGCAGCCGGGGACAGCCTAGAGAGACCCAGTACTTC. Protein product: CASSRGQPRETQYF. The entire variable domain, with the rest obtained from reference TRBV5-1 and TRBJ2-5, is as follows: KAGVTQTPRYLIKTRGQQVTLSCSPISGHRSVSWYQQTPGQGLQFLFEYFSETQRNKGNFPGRFSGRQFSNSRSEMNVSTLELGDSALYLCASSRGQPRETQYFGPGTRLLVL.

This chain uses TRBV25-1 with TRBJ2-1; TRBD2 matches at 9 bases. Germline trimming cut 6 bases from V and 6 bases from J; bases unmatched to any gene: 6. The CDR3 runs 14 residues. The germline CDR1 and CDR2 sequences are MGHDK and SYGVNS. The CDR3, as DNA: TGTGCCAGCAGATTGGCGGGGGGGCTCAATGAGCAGTTCTTC. Translation: CASRLAGGLNEQFF.

V usage is TRBV15 and J usage is TRBJ1-2, with TRBD1 identical over 9 bases. CDR1 and CDR2 from the germline V gene are LNHNV and YYDKDF (reference sequence). The V segment lost 3 bases and the J segment 13 bases; nucleotides outside the gene matches: 3. This CDR3 spans 11 amino acids. Here the CDR3 reads CATSSRQGVTF. The DNA for the CDR3 is TGTGCCACCAGCAGTAGACAGGGGGTCACCTTC.

As for this clone: The same CDR3 also results from other DNA sequences found in this sample. The chain recombines TRBV12-3 or TRBV12-4 with TRBJ1-1; D ambiguous. The V end was cut by 3 bases, the J end by 0 bases, with 5 bases between. The CDR3 totals 13 residues. CDR3 residues: CASSLSLNTEAFF. DNA of the CDR3: TGTGCCAGCAGTTTGTCGTTGAACACTGAAGCTTTCTTT.

The chain links TRBV10-3 to TRBJ1-2, with 8 bases aligning to TRBD1. Looked up from germline, CDR1 is ENHRY and CDR2 is SYGVKD. J gave up 5 bases and V 9 bases, and 8 bases lay outside the gene matches. The CDR3 runs 13 residues. This chain's CDR3 is CAIAPTGVYGYTF. In DNA form, the CDR3 reads TGTGCCATTGCCCCGACAGGGGTATATGGCTACACCTTC.

The rearrangement links TRBV6-2 or TRBV6-3 to TRBJ1-1; D may be TRBD1 (5 bases). The V and J ends lost 2 bases and 3 bases respectively, with 19 bases between them. The CDR3 has 17 amino acids. Looked up from germline, CDR1 is MNHEY and CDR2 is SVGEGT. DNA for the CDR3: TGTGCCAGCAGTTACGGGCGGTGGGGATCGGGGGACACTGAAGCTTTCTTT. Translation: CASSYGRWGSGDTEAFF.

V usage is TRBV4-1 and J usage is TRBJ1-1; a weak D match, TRBD1 (6 bases). CDR3 length: 15 amino acids. The germline CDR1 and CDR2 sequences are MGHRA and YSYEKL. The ends were cut back, 4 bases at V and 2 bases at J, with 14 bases in the middle. This chain's CDR3 is CASSPQAGANTEAFF. CDR3 DNA: TGCGCCAGCAGCCCTCAGGCAGGGGCTAACACTGAAGCTTTCTTT.

This chain links TRBV7-2 with TRBJ1-2; TRBD1 matches at 8 bases. This CDR3 has 16 amino acids. V shed 4 bases and J 8 bases; nucleotides not matched to a gene: 15. From germline, CDR1 is SGHTA and CDR2 FQGNSA. This CDR3 reads CASSSNPGGASGGYTF. The CDR3 region has the DNA TGTGCCAGCAGCTCTAATCCAGGGGGCGCTTCAGGGGGCTACACCTTC.

This chain joins TRBV4-3 and TRBJ2-7, with TRBD2 identical over 7 bases. The V and J ends lost 0 bases and 3 bases, in that order; junction bases with no gene match: 2. The CDR3 is 14 residues long. The germline V gene encodes CDR1 LGHNA and CDR2 YSLEER. The CDR3: CASSQDRGDYEQYF. In DNA, the CDR3 is TGCGCCAGCAGCCAAGATCGGGGGGACTACGAGCAGTACTTC.